Sequencing of this T cell receptor (beta chain) was carried out in a study of cytomegalovirus exposure and HLA in healthy donors. Findings and caveats of the study: According to the study, 160 or so TCR beta chains were cytomegalovirus-associated.

Regarding this clone: Its antigen is undetermined.

Germline assignment: CDR1 SNHLY and CDR2 FYNNEI. The CDR3 sequence is 14 residues long. Trimming shortened V by 4 bases and J by 5 bases, and 12 bases separated the two germline ends. Repertoires were generated with immunoSEQ multiplex PCR, while TCRdb's copy carries only in-frame clones and drops some. The table has 100,000 to 150,000 clones, 85% to 90% seen once. This sequence joins TRBV2 and TRBJ1-5; D unclear. The receptor was isolated from a woman younger than 35 in good health and CMV-seronegative. Material: PBMCs. As DNA, the CDR3 is TGTGCCAGCAGTGGACTTGCCGAGGATCAGCCCCAGCATTTT. Translating it yields CASSGLAEDQPQHF. Full variable domain (remainder filled in from reference TRBV2 and TRBJ1-5): EPEVTQTPSHQVTQMGQEVILRCVPISNHLYFYWYRQILGQKVEFLVSFYNNEISEKSEIFDDQFSVERPDGSNFTLKIRSTKLEDSAMYFCASSGLAEDQPQHFGDGTRLSIL.